The subject of this entry is one T cell receptor (beta chain). These data are taken from a study of blood T cell repertoires in COVID-19. In the study overall: The samples span acute and convalescent COVID-19 from the United States, Italy and Spain.

Here immunoSEQ multiplex PCR was the method, and the copy in TCRdb shows in-frame clones only, minus some. Of about 95,000 clones in the sample, about nine tenths are singletons; the top ten hold 3.9%. The CDR3 spans 16 residues. Germline V gene sequence: CDR1 GTSNPN, CDR2 SVGIG (reference sequence). V gave up 1 base and J gave up 0 bases, with 13 bases separating them. Sequenced material: peripheral blood. The V and J genes are TRBV30 and TRBJ1-5, with TRBD1 as a possible D gene (5 bases). The TCR sequence derives from a woman aged 50 to 60 in a cohort sampled during active COVID-19. CDR3 nucleotides: TGTGCCTGGAGTGAAAAGGGGCTCGGTAGCAATCAGCCCCAGCATTTT. Translated: CAWSEKGLGSNQPQHF.